The following is a TCR beta chain sequence with its context. This clone came up once. Its antigen is unknown. The record has no base qualities; no much larger clone is one base away. Clipping removes 2 bases from V and 5 bases from J, with 6 as the unmatched junction base count. For CDR1 and CDR2, the germline V gene lists SNHLY and FYNNEI. The CDR3 sequence holds 15 residues, the cysteine and phenylalanine included. Solely the CDR3 DNA is kept, with 45 bases framed from the first base. The record originates from a study of cytomegalovirus exposure and HLA in healthy donors (dated 2017 in TCRdb). With respect to the entire study: In an earlier analysis of several hundred of the donors, less than 350 Gb of sequence data and 117 million unique TCR beta sequences from 150 million to 200 million T cells were reported. About 280 gigabases of sequencing data and around 88 million unique TCR sequences made up an early release that covered roughly 670 HLA-typed donors. The genetic ancestry cluster associated with self-reported Caucasian donors included about 84% of the roughly 400 genotyped donors. The study aimed to test whether cataloging public T cell receptors could reveal signatures of past pathogen exposure. The T cell repertoires of around 730 subjects were profiled by immunosequencing and related to cytomegalovirus serostatus. Besides the first cohort of 666 subjects, a separate validation cohort made up of over 95 different subjects was used. To predict cytomegalovirus infection status, the study brought together high-throughput TCR immunosequencing, statistical association of individual TCRs with disease status, and machine learning. A later analysis re-examined previously published TCR beta repertoires from roughly 650 donors and added high-resolution HLA genotyping to investigate patterns of TCR occurrence. In the later analysis, no new phenotypic data were used to find candidate immune exposures; instead, reliance was placed on TCR beta sequences and their occurrence across donors. An earlier analysis of 500 to 750 of the donors applied high-throughput TCR beta sequencing to assess whether each TCR beta V gene segment acted as functional or pseudogenic. Alongside the repertoire data, information on donor age, sex, ethnicity and CMV serostatus was compiled. A later genetic analysis took genome-wide SNP genotypes for 398 of the 666 donors and used that subset as a discovery cohort. All discovery cohort repertoires had been generated on a single sequencing platform. HLA typing covered class I and class II loci at four-digit resolution. The number of typed donors differed by locus: roughly 620-630 for A, B, C, DRB1 and DQB1; 500 to 550 for DQA1; roughly 600 for DPA1; and approximately 450 for DPB1. Because of strong linkage in the cohort, four or five DR-DQ haplotypes were treated as single units for association and clustering. Among a few hundred genotyped donors of the cohort, an average of approximately 240,000 unique TCR beta nucleotide sequences were sequenced per donor, around 20% of them non-productive.

The cohort was made up of roughly 670 healthy bone marrow donors. At the time of sampling, every cohort member was nominally healthy, though immune exposures that went unrecorded were likely present. The donor tested CMV seronegative and was one of the 352 seronegative cohort members. Every donor gave a peripheral blood sample, and the peripheral blood mononuclear cells from that sample were used for TCR beta sequencing. The Qiagen DNeasy Blood Extraction Kit was used to extract genomic DNA from the blood cell samples. Overall study outcomes, separate from this receptor: A further reported finding was that TCR beta sequences accurately predicted the HLA-A and HLA-B alleles for most subjects in the first cohort. Because HLA typing was missing for some donors at each locus, association tests included only the typed subset. Most TCR sequences were observed very rarely across donors, whereas some public TCRs were present in many individuals. In vitro tests confirmed that three of the cytomegalovirus-associated TCR beta chains recognize cytomegalovirus antigens. Compared with equally common non-associated chains, HLA-associated TCR beta chains in a later analysis were more clonally expanded and had lower generation probabilities. Several of the top co-occurrence clusters appeared to be linked to parvovirus B19, influenza, CMV and Epstein-Barr virus, according to a later analysis. In a later analysis, TCR association rates were found to vary across HLA loci, with the most associated TCRs seen for DRB1 alleles and the fewest for HLA-C alleles. An association between a missense DCLRE1C variant and V-gene and J-gene trimming of TCR beta chains was found in a later genetic analysis and replicated in an independent cohort. A cluster of highly shared sequence variants was judged likely to represent a technical artifact of the sequencing pipeline. Strong co-occurrence of HLA alleles, especially DR and DQ, made assigning TCR associations to individual alleles difficult. The presence/absence analyses assumed that sequencing depth was roughly uniform across donors, and that assumption may not be true. The authors suggested that the approach could potentially be extended to other disease states and immunological phenotypes. At a false discovery rate of 0.05, a later analysis linked approximately 18,000 TCR beta sequences to specific HLA alleles. Linkage disequilibrium might explain the correlated functional status among segregating V segments, but an unknown experimental factor could not be excluded. CMV serostatus was the only immune exposure information available for the cohort. Roughly 17 rarely observed V segments, including chromosome 9 orphons, were excluded from the earlier analysis of almost 600 of the donors because counts were too low. In both the original and validation cohorts, the classifier was reported to diagnose cytomegalovirus status with high specificity and sensitivity. In a later genetic analysis, fewer N-insertions in productive TCRs were reported among donors in an Asian-associated ancestry cluster than the roughly 640-donor mean. An earlier analysis of approximately 500 of the donors showed that most TCR beta V segments appeared in productive rearrangements either about 87% or about 30% of the time, which broadly matched IMGT annotations. Most CMV-associated TCR beta chains appeared to be HLA-restricted in a later analysis, and the HLA associations seemed to be driven largely by CMV exposure. The study gave a list of about 170 TCR beta chains associated with cytomegalovirus. This cohort had only TCR beta chains sequenced, and the lack of alpha or paired-chain data limited which features could be detected. Some IMGT-functional V segments, including TRBV6-2 and TRBV6-3, could not be distinguished by the 87-base-pair reads and were therefore excluded.

Libraries were made using the immunoSEQ multiplex PCR assay. For the multiplex PCR, a mixture combining 60 forward primers for TCR Vbeta segments and 13 reverse primers for TCR Jbeta segments was used. A multiplex PCR assay on genomic DNA amplified the CDR3 region of rearranged TCR beta genes. The Illumina HiSeq System was used to sequence the amplified TCR beta libraries as 87-base-pair reads. The published analysis was carried out like this. A later analysis tallied 70 million to 100 million unique TCR beta chains across the 666 repertoires, and some 10 million of those chains were shared by two or more donors. To remove PCR and sequencing errors, raw reads were error-corrected and collapsed into unique sequences using a nearest-neighbor algorithm that merged closely related sequences. To assign V, D and J gene segments, CDR3 sequences were aligned to IMGT reference sequences. For a sequence to be retained, a match of at least six nucleotides was required to both a V gene segment and a J gene segment. Rearrangements were called productive when the CDR3 lacked stop codons and stayed in frame with V and J; all others were non-productive. CDR3 was defined by IMGT convention, running from the second conserved V-encoded cysteine to the conserved J-encoded phenylalanine. Sequences without an unambiguous match to a single V gene segment were excluded from the earlier analysis of about 600 of the donors. In an earlier analysis of a few hundred of the donors, a V segment was called functional when productive rearrangements were above 56.7%, and segregating when the standard deviation between donors exceeded 5%. A statistical classification framework was built to diagnose cytomegalovirus status from the catalog of TCR beta chain sequences. In a later analysis, V and J genes were assigned by comparing TCR nucleotide sequences against IMGT/GENE-DB human TR gene sequences. Using the TCRdist pipeline, a later analysis assigned CDR3 sequences along with most-parsimonious VDJ recombination scenarios. In a later analysis, each TCR beta chain was defined by its CDR3 amino acid sequence together with its V-gene family, and reads lacking a unique V-gene family were excluded. In a later analysis, approximately 590 highly shared, low-generation-probability nucleotide sequences were removed to address suspected cross-contamination and a sequencing artifact. In a later analysis, a clonal expansion index was calculated for each public chain from normalized within-repertoire ranks of inferred template counts. In a later analysis, generation probabilities were computed using a VDJ recombination model fitted to out-of-frame rearrangements, and the results were checked against IGoR. In a later analysis, TCR-TCR, TCR-HLA and TCR-CMV co-occurrence was scored with hypergeometric tests, and a repertoire-size bias correction was applied to TCR pairs. To estimate false discovery rates, a later analysis permuted the HLA or CMV assignments 20 times. In a later analysis, co-occurring TCRs were grouped with DBSCAN, and TCRdist sequence similarity was added when clustering was performed within HLA-allele-positive subsets. For co-occurrence clustering, repertoires with fewer than 30,000 or more than 120,000 public chains were excluded, along with about five repertoires with anomalous nucleotide sharing. TCRdb's version of the immuneACCESS table is confined to in-frame rearrangements and falls short of the full clone set. An unresolved V gene accounts for under half of the shortfall where checked; the remainder is of unknown origin. From that table come the V and J calls and clone size; the DNA was used to work out D and trimming. Counted in this sample were a few hundred thousand clones; 80% to 95% of them appeared once. Of the sample, about 1.5% falls within the top ten clones.

The material sequenced was PBMCs. This clonotype was sampled from a girl aged 2 to 9 in good health and CMV-seronegative. The chain employs TRBV2 and TRBJ2-5, with 9 junctional bases fitting TRBD1. The nucleotide sequence is given as TGTGCCAGCAGTGAACAGTACAGGGGGCCGGAGACCCAGTACTTC. Translated, it reads CASSEQYRGPETQYF.